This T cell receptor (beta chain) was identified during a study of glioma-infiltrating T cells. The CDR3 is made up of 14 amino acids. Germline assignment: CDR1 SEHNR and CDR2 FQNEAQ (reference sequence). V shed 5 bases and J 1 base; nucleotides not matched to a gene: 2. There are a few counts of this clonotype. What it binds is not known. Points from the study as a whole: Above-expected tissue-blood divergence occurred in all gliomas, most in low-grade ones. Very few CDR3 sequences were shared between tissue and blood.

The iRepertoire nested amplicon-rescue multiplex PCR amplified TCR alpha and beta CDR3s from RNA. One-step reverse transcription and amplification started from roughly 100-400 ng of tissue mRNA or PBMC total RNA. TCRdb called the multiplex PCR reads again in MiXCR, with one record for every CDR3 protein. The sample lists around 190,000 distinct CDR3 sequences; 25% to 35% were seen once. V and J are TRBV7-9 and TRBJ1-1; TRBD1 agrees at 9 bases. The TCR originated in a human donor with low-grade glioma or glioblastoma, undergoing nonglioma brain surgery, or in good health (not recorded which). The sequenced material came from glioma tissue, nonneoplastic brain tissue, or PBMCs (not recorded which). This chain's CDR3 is CASSPQGANTEAFF. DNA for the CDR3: TGTGCCAGCAGCCCACAGGGGGCGAACACTGAAGCTTTCTTT.